These 8 T cell receptor beta chains came from one sample sequenced in a study of blood T cell repertoires in COVID-19. TCRdb's table, derived via immunoSEQ multiplex PCR, lists solely in-frame clones and lacks some. Of fewer than 400,000 clones in the sample, approximately 89% were seen once. Sequenced input: PBMCs or T cells enriched from blood (not recorded which). The receptors stem from a woman in her 30s who had recovered from COVID-19.

The chain is built from TRBV6-1 and TRBJ2-1, with D perhaps TRBD1 (5 bases). With 1 base removed from V and 1 base from J, the gap between germline ends came to 8 bases. Germline V gene sequence: CDR1 MNHNS, CDR2 SASEGT. The length of the CDR3 is 15 residues. The CDR3 nucleotides read TGTGCCAGCAGTGAAGTACAGGTATCCTACAATGAGCAGTTCTTC. Amino acid sequence: CASSEVQVSYNEQFF.

This chain joins TRBV3-1 (or the pseudogene TRBV3-2) and TRBJ1-1; D not resolved. The CDR3 is 14 residues long. The germline gives CDR1 LGHDT, CDR2 YNNKEL (reference sequence). Trimming shortened V by 2 bases and J by 0 bases, and 7 bases separated the two germline ends. The CDR3 DNA reads TGTGCCAGCAGCCAACAGATCTTGAACACTGAAGCTTTCTTT. Protein product: CASSQQILNTEAFF.

The V gene is TRBV4-3, the J gene TRBJ2-1; 7 positions agree with TRBD1. The length of the CDR3 is 15 residues. V was pared by 3 bases and J by 7 bases, with 9 bases of the junction left unmatched. From germline, CDR1 is LGHNA and CDR2 YSLEER. The CDR3 region is CASSHLRGFLNEQFF. CDR3 coding DNA: TGCGCCAGCAGCCATCTCAGGGGGTTTTTAAATGAGCAGTTCTTC.

The CDR3 is CSARQEQFF. The DNA for the CDR3 is TGCAGCGCTAGACAGGAGCAGTTCTTC. J is TRBJ2-1 and V is TRBV29-1; TRBD1 might be the D (5 bases). There are 9 residues in the CDR3. The V and J ends lost 7 bases and 10 bases respectively, with 8 bases between them. Per the germline V gene, CDR1 is SQVTM and CDR2 is ANQGSEA.

This clone was detected once. The chain has TRBV7-9 and TRBJ1-4, with 7 positions matching TRBD1. The germline V gene encodes CDR1 SEHNR and CDR2 FQNEAQ (reference sequence). The ends lost 2 bases at V and 8 bases at J; junction bases unmatched: 8. The CDR3 spans 15 residues. CDR3 nucleotide sequence: TGTGCCAGCAGCTTATCTGACAGGGCAGGCGAAAAACTGTTTTTT. It yields the protein CASSLSDRAGEKLFF.

This chain uses TRBV24-1 with TRBJ2-3, with 10 bases aligning to TRBD1. This CDR3 is 15 amino acids long. CDR1 KGHDR and CDR2 SFDVKD come from the germline V gene. V was clipped by 9 bases and J by 5 bases; unmatched bases: 10. CDR3 region: CATGIRQGAKDTQYF. In nucleotides, the CDR3 is TGTGCCACCGGAATACGACAGGGGGCTAAAGATACGCAGTATTTT.

The chain uses TRBV18 and TRBJ2-1; possible D gene TRBD1, 6 bases. Germline CDR1 reads KGHSH; CDR2 reads LQKENI. V lost 2 bases, J lost 0 bases, and 11 bases lay in between. There are 16 residues in the CDR3. The CDR3 nucleotides read TGTGCCAGCTCACCAAGAGGGGACATCTCCTACAATGAGCAGTTCTTC. It yields the protein CASSPRGDISYNEQFF. Using reference TRBV18 and TRBJ2-1 for the parts outside the CDR3, the full variable domain is NAGVMQNPRHLVRRRGQEARLRCSPMKGHSHVYWYRQLPEEGLKFMVYLQKENIIDESGMPKERFSAEFPKEGPSILRIQQVVRGDSAAYFCASSPRGDISYNEQFFGPGTRLTVL.

This clone was seen once. V usage is TRBV9 and J usage is TRBJ2-7; the match to TRBD1 covers 7 bases. This CDR3 has 16 amino acids. The ends lost 3 bases at V and 2 bases at J; junction bases unmatched: 11. Germline V gene data show CDR1 as SGDLS and CDR2 as YYNGEE. The CDR3: CASSAGGPTSTYEQYF. Here the CDR3 DNA reads TGTGCCAGCAGCGCAGGGGGACCGACTTCCACCTACGAGCAGTACTTC. Using reference TRBV9 and TRBJ2-7 for the parts outside the CDR3, the full variable domain is DSGVTQTPKHLITATGQRVTLRCSPRSGDLSVYWYQQSLDQGLQFLIQYYNGEERAKGNILERFSAQQFPDLHSELNLSSLELGDSALYFCASSAGGPTSTYEQYFGPGTRLTVT.